This record covers a single TCR beta chain. The sample comes from a study of blood T cell repertoires in COVID-19. Study processing details: Reference gene primer amplification in the assay estimated nucleated cell counts. Profiled with immunoSEQ multiplex PCR; TCRdb holds only in-frame clones, not every one. V and J calls and clone size are those listed in that table; D and trimming were worked out from the DNA. The table lists a few hundred thousand clones, about 90% of them singletons. CDR1 and CDR2 from the germline V gene are MGHRA and YSYEKL. Deletions cut 0 bases from V and 4 bases from J, with 6 bases between. The CDR3 is 13 amino acids.

The sample comprised peripheral blood. The sequence was collected from a middle-aged woman with acute or convalescent COVID-19. This chain joins TRBV4-1 and TRBJ1-1; D is ambiguous. The CDR3 loop is CASSQDESTEAFF. DNA for the CDR3: TGCGCCAGCAGCCAAGATGAGAGCACTGAAGCTTTCTTT.